This T cell receptor beta chain was captured by sequencing in a study of blood T cell repertoires in COVID-19 (dated by TCRdb to about 2020). In terms of the full investigation: Collaborator samples came from the United States, Italy and Spain and covered acute and convalescent phases of COVID-19. The material from the prospective study consisted of cDNA or gDNA derived from T cells, B-cell-depleted T cells, or PBMCs. Deeply sampled blood TCRbeta repertoires from subjects exposed to, actively infected with, or recovered from COVID-19 were included in the dataset. The repertoires were made available in a free public database intended to serve as a resource for research on the immune response to SARS-CoV-2. The samples were drawn from the first 160 participants of the ongoing ImmuneRACE study and from over a thousand subjects provided by 6 global collaborators. Nearly every sample came with metadata listing a de-identified subject ID, COVID-19 status, age in years and sex. HLA class I and class II types, where available, came from metadata supplied by the sample provider rather than from assay-based typing. The study at large found these results: The quantity of clinical and demographic metadata differed by source and by participant and was supplied without curation.

TCRbeta CDR3 regions were amplified from genomic DNA by means of the immunoSEQ Assay, a bias-controlled multiplex PCR. Regarding the original processing steps: The number of nucleated cells in each sample was estimated by amplification of reference gene primers within the assay. Sequence reads were collapsed and filtered to measure the absolute abundance of every unique TCRbeta CDR3 rearrangement. Productive Simpson clonality was computed per sample as the square root of Simpson's diversity index over productive rearrangements. TCRdb stores this immuneACCESS table with in-frame sequences only. Part of the clones is absent; in the studies checked, under half of the shortfall reflects unresolved V genes, and no reason is known for the rest. That table is the source of V, J and clone size, and D and trimming were worked out from the DNA. The sample data list around 190,000 clones, and approximately 84% of these were observed just once. In total, the top ten clones hold 4.5% to 5% of the sample.

The CDR3 spans 14 residues, from the cysteine through the phenylalanine. This entry keeps only the CDR3 DNA: 42 bases, framed from base 1. CDR1 and CDR2 are drawn from the germline V gene (reference sequence): SSHAT, FNYEAQ. Collaborating institutions collected whole blood in K2EDTA tubes following their own protocols. For TCRbeta analysis, collaborators shipped samples as frozen whole blood, isolated PBMCs, or DNA extracted from either of those sample types. The sample holds a few counts of this clone. Its antigen specificity is not known. The junction departs from germline at one end; a sequencing error may be responsible.

Recombination connected TRBV7-7 to TRBJ2-5, and TRBD1 aligns with 8 junction nucleotides. The sample consisted of peripheral blood. The TCR comes from an elderly woman with acute or convalescent COVID-19. The CDR3 sequence is CASSLQGVQETQYF. In nucleotides, the sequence is TGTGCTAGCAGCTTACAGGGGGTACAAGAGACCCAGTACTTC.